The next 27 T cell receptor beta chains were all read from a single sample in a study of OX40 agonist ivuxolimab in advanced cancers. Clones were read by immunoSEQ multiplex PCR, and TCRdb kept only the in-frame ones, dropping some. The sample holds around 74,000 clones, under 90% seen once. This material consisted of CD4+ or CD8+ T cells sorted from blood, taken in a trial of the OX40 agonist ivuxolimab. The receptor set was obtained from an adult with an advanced solid tumor such as melanoma, head and neck, liver or kidney cancer.

The chain recombines TRBV30 with TRBJ2-7; perhaps D is TRBD1 or TRBD2 (5 bases each). The germline V and J ends were trimmed by 5 bases and 10 bases, with 18 bases remaining between them. CDR3 length: 12 residues. The germline gives CDR1 GTSNPN, CDR2 SVGIG (reference sequence). The CDR3: CAWGLKQGLQYF. The DNA of the CDR3 is TGTGCCTGGGGACTCAAGCAGGGTCTACAGTACTTC. Together with reference TRBV30 and TRBJ2-7, the CDR3 gives the full variable domain: SQTIHQWPATLVQPVGSPLSLECTVEGTSNPNLYWYRQAAGRGLQLLFYSVGIGQISSEVPQNLSASRPQDRQFILSSKKLLLSDSGFYLCAWGLKQGLQYFGPGTRLTVT.

The V gene is TRBV2, the J gene TRBJ2-2; tentative D call: TRBD1 (5 bases). V was trimmed by 4 bases and J by 4 bases, leaving 13 bases between them. Germline-derived CDR1 and CDR2 are SNHLY and FYNNEI. This CDR3 comprises 15 residues. The CDR3 is CASSGLQGGTGELFF. The CDR3 bases are TGTGCCAGCAGTGGTTTGCAGGGCGGCACCGGGGAGCTGTTTTTT.

This clone appeared once. V usage is TRBV9 and J usage is TRBJ2-5, with TRBD2 matching over 11 bases. V lost 2 bases to trimming and J lost 2 bases; unmatched junction nucleotides: 11. CDR3 length: 18 amino acids. The germline V gene has CDR1 SGDLS and CDR2 YYNGEE. Here the CDR3 reads CASSVSNGVAGGQETQYF. The DNA of the CDR3 is TGTGCCAGCAGCGTTTCTAATGGGGTAGCGGGGGGGCAAGAGACCCAGTACTTC.

The rearrangement uses TRBV11-2 and TRBJ2-7, with TRBD1 matching 8 bases. Germline CDR1 and CDR2: SGHAT and FQNNGV. This CDR3 is 17 amino acids long. V lost 0 bases, J lost 0 bases, and 7 bases stayed unmatched. CDR3 bases: TGTGCCAGCAGCTTAGAATCTCAGGGGGCCATCTCCTACGAGCAGTACTTC. Translation gives CASSLESQGAISYEQYF. Full variable domain (rest looked up from reference TRBV11-2 and TRBJ2-7): EAGVAQSPRYKIIEKRQSVAFWCNPISGHATLYWYQQILGQGPKLLIQFQNNGVVDDSQLPKDRFSAERLKGVDSTLKIQPAKLEDSAVYLCASSLESQGAISYEQYFGPGTRLTVT.

The CDR3 sequence is CASSLQPGNTGELFF. CDR3 coding DNA: TGTGCCAGCAGCTTACAGCCAGGGAACACCGGGGAGCTGTTTTTT. V gene TRBV7-2 combines with J gene TRBJ2-2, with D unresolved. The germline V gene has CDR1 SGHTA and CDR2 FQGNSA. V lost 2 bases, J lost 1 base, and 8 bases lay in between. CDR3 length equals 15 residues.

This chain's CDR3 is CASSLVLGLADTDTQYF. The CDR3 DNA sequence: TGCGCCAGCAGCTTGGTGTTGGGACTAGCGGACACAGATACGCAGTATTTT. The genes are TRBV5-1 and TRBJ2-3; 11 bases agree with TRBD2. Germline assignment: CDR1 SGHRS and CDR2 YFSETQ. Unmatched junction bases numbered 5, after V lost 0 bases and J lost 2 bases. The CDR3 extends over 17 amino acids.

V is TRBV7-9 and J is TRBJ2-1; maybe TRBD2 (6 bases). The CDR3 has 15 residues. Trimming took off 5 bases at V and 1 base at J, with 12 bases between the two ends. Germline V gives CDR1 SEHNR, CDR2 FQNEAQ (reference sequence). CDR3 nucleotide sequence: TGTGCCAGCAGCCCGAGGAGGGGTTCCTACAATGAGCAGTTCTTC. The encoded protein is CASSPRRGSYNEQFF.

CDR3 residues: CASSVAPVNTEAFF. The CDR3 bases are TGTGCCAGCAGCGTAGCGCCGGTGAACACTGAAGCTTTCTTT. J is TRBJ1-1 and V is TRBV9; no clear D. CDR1 is SGDLS, CDR2 YYNGEE, per germline. The CDR3 is made up of 14 amino acids. V lost 0 bases, J lost 0 bases, and 6 bases lay in between.

The rearrangement uses TRBV7-9 and TRBJ2-1, with D perhaps matching TRBD2 (5 bases). The CDR3 sequence is 13 residues long. Trimming took 4 bases from V and 2 from J, leaving 6 bases between them. Germline CDR1 reads SEHNR; CDR2 reads FQNEAQ (reference sequence). CDR3 region: CASSSGAYNEQFF. CDR3 nucleotide sequence: TGTGCCAGCAGCTCCGGGGCCTACAATGAGCAGTTCTTC.

CDR3 DNA sequence: TGTGCCAGCAGCCGGGATTCAGGTGGCTACACCTTC. It translates to CASSRDSGGYTF. The chain employs TRBV9 and TRBJ1-2, with D unclear. Trimming took off 4 bases at V and 7 bases at J, with 11 bases between the two ends. Germline lookup yields CDR1 SGDLS and CDR2 YYNGEE. This CDR3 is 12 amino acids long.

The V call is TRBV7-3, the J call TRBJ2-7; D might be TRBD1 (7 bases). Per germline, CDR1 SGHTA and CDR2 FQGTGA. The CDR3 extends over 13 amino acids. V shed 0 bases and J shed 7 bases, with 10 bases lying between them. CDR3 in DNA: TGTGCCAGCAGCTTAACCGCAGGGGGGGAGCAGTACTTC. Protein product: CASSLTAGGEQYF.

The V gene is TRBV9, the J gene TRBJ1-2; D is undetermined. V gave up 0 bases and J gave up 3 bases, with 6 bases separating them. CDR3 length: 13 residues. The germline V gene encodes CDR1 SGDLS and CDR2 YYNGEE. DNA of the CDR3: TGTGCCAGCAGCGTAGAGAGCGACTATGGCTACACCTTC. This codes for CASSVESDYGYTF.

A single count supports this clone. The rearrangement joins TRBV28 to TRBJ1-5; D is perhaps TRBD1 (5 bases). The germline V gene has CDR1 MDHEN and CDR2 SYDVKM. The CDR3 length is 17 residues. The V end lost 8 bases, the J end lost 5 bases, and 25 bases lay between the germline ends. CDR3 loop: CASRGGIRQRGDQPQHF. As DNA, the CDR3 is TGTGCCAGCCGGGGGGGAATAAGGCAGCGGGGAGATCAGCCCCAGCATTTT.

The chain uses TRBV30 and TRBJ2-5; the match to TRBD1 covers 9 bases. Looked up from germline, CDR1 is GTSNPN and CDR2 is SVGIG (reference sequence). The CDR3 is 13 residues long. V shed 6 bases and J 5 bases; nucleotides not matched to a gene: 7. DNA of the CDR3: TGTGCCTGTGCCGGGACAGGGAGGGAGACCCAGTACTTC. It yields the protein CACAGTGRETQYF. The full variable domain, completed using reference TRBV30 and TRBJ2-5, is SQTIHQWPATLVQPVGSPLSLECTVEGTSNPNLYWYRQAAGRGLQLLFYSVGIGQISSEVPQNLSASRPQDRQFILSSKKLLLSDSGFYLCACAGTGRETQYFGPGTRLLVL.

V gene TRBV5-5 combines with J gene TRBJ2-7; D possibly corresponds to TRBD2 (6 bases). Germline CDR1 reads SGHKS; CDR2 reads YYEKEE (reference sequence). V was clipped by 0 bases and J by 3 bases, with 16 bases between them. This CDR3 has 16 residues. The CDR3 DNA reads TGTGCCAGCAGCTTGGTACACGGAGGGCCCAACTACGAGCAGTACTTC. This translates into CASSLVHGGPNYEQYF.

This chain joins TRBV25-1 and TRBJ2-4, with D hard to call. Germline CDR1 reads MGHDK; CDR2 reads SYGVNS. V was cut by 2 bases and J by 8 bases, with 7 bases left in between. The CDR3 spans 12 residues. CDR3: CASSEGNHIQYF. The CDR3 nucleotides read TGTGCCAGCAGTGAAGGCAATCACATTCAGTACTTC.

The gene calls are TRBV9 and TRBJ2-5; the match to TRBD2 covers 7 bases. CDR1 is SGDLS, CDR2 YYNGEE, per germline. V shed 7 bases and J 2 bases; nucleotides not matched to a gene: 5. This CDR3 comprises 13 residues. The CDR3 DNA is TGTGCCAGCCGGGCGGGGGTGCAAGAGACCCAGTACTTC. It codes for CASRAGVQETQYF.

The chain recombines TRBV19 with TRBJ1-3; no clear D. This CDR3 region has 13 residues. The V end was cut by 7 bases, the J end by 4 bases, with 11 bases between. Germline V gene data show CDR1 as LNHDA and CDR2 as SQIVND (reference sequence). The CDR3 DNA is TGTGCCAGTACGGTCGGCAGAGGAAACACCATATATTTT. Translation: CASTVGRGNTIYF.

V is TRBV7-3 and J is TRBJ2-3; the match to TRBD2 covers 11 bases. CDR1 is SGHTA and CDR2 is FQGTGA in the germline V gene. Trimming removed 5 bases from V and 2 bases from J; junction bases left unmatched: 3. The CDR3 totals 15 residues. The CDR3 DNA reads TGTGCCAGCAGCCCTAGCGGGGGGCACACAGATACGCAGTATTTT. Protein product: CASSPSGGHTDTQYF.

The chain combines TRBV4-3 with TRBJ1-2; no clear D gene. The CDR3 sequence is 14 residues long. Trimming cost V 0 bases and J 8 bases, with 13 bases left between them. The germline gives CDR1 LGHNA, CDR2 YSLEER. DNA for the CDR3: TGCGCCAGCAGCCAAGAATGGGGAGTAGGGGGCTACACCTTC. It codes for CASSQEWGVGGYTF.

The rearrangement joins TRBV5-1 to TRBJ2-1, with D possibly being TRBD1 (5 bases). Germline V lookup: CDR1 SGHRS, CDR2 YFSETQ. This CDR3 has 16 amino acids. Trimming removed 1 base from V and 0 bases from J, with 11 bases in between. CDR3 sequence (DNA): TGCGCCAGCAGCTTGCCTAGGGGAAACTCCTACAATGAGCAGTTCTTC. Its translation is CASSLPRGNSYNEQFF.

The chain has TRBV14 and TRBJ1-2; D possibly corresponds to TRBD1 (5 bases). V lost 3 bases, J lost 3 bases, and 8 bases lay in between. The CDR3 spans 13 residues. The germline V gene has CDR1 SGHDN and CDR2 FVKESK. This CDR3 is CASSHQGYYGYTF. DNA for the CDR3: TGTGCCAGCAGCCATCAGGGCTACTATGGCTACACCTTC.

The CDR3 DNA reads TGTGCCAGCTCACTAAATATGGCGGGGCCAAATTCACCCCTCCACTTT. Protein: CASSLNMAGPNSPLHF. The V call is TRBV18, the J call TRBJ1-6; weak D call: TRBD1 (5 bases). The CDR3 covers 16 residues. Germline CDR1 KGHSH, CDR2 LQKENI. The germline V and J ends were trimmed by 4 bases and 7 bases, with 17 bases remaining between them.

The chain links TRBV19 to TRBJ2-7; D not resolved. V lost 3 bases and J lost 6, with 18 bases in between. The germline V gene has CDR1 LNHDA and CDR2 SQIVND (reference sequence). The CDR3 consists of 15 residues. CDR3 DNA sequence: TGTGCCAGTAGTATTAAGGCCGGATCGGCAGGCGAGCAGTACTTC. Its translation: CASSIKAGSAGEQYF.

The chain is built from TRBV25-1 and TRBJ2-7, with 8 bases fitting TRBD1. J was trimmed by 6 bases and V by 6 bases; bases with no gene match: 4. CDR1 is MGHDK, CDR2 SYGVNS, per germline. This CDR3 comprises 12 residues. The CDR3 bases are TGTGCCAGCAGGCCACAGGGGGGCGAGCAGTACTTC. Translated, it gives CASRPQGGEQYF.

This clone was detected only a few times. Other DNA sequences in the same sample also yield this CDR3. The chain has TRBV28 and TRBJ2-7, with D perhaps matching TRBD1 (6 bases). The CDR3 extends over 13 amino acids. V was cut by 6 bases and J by 1 base, with 10 bases left in between. In germline, CDR1 is MDHEN, CDR2 SYDVKM. CDR3 loop: CASSPGQSYEQYF. The DNA for the CDR3 is TGTGCCAGCAGCCCAGGACAGTCCTACGAGCAGTACTTC.

The chain combines TRBV5-4 with TRBJ2-5; possible D gene TRBD2, 6 bases. This CDR3 contains 15 residues. Germline loops: CDR1 SGHNT, CDR2 YYREEE (reference sequence). Trimming cost V 0 bases and J 4 bases, with 13 bases left between them. The DNA for the CDR3 is TGTGCCAGCAGCTTGGGAGGACTAACAAGAGAGACCCAGTACTTC. This sequence encodes CASSLGGLTRETQYF.